This T cell receptor (beta chain) derives from a study of T cell responses to AZD1222 COVID-19 vaccine. The study's findings and limits: Most donors were white British and more were female, and clonal diversity was possibly underestimated. Nearly half of unique spike-specific TCRs reportedly avoided B.1.351 and B.1.1.7 mutated regions. Across spike, vaccine-associated CD4 TCRs were found, dominant at 160-218 and 743-854. Repertoires were obtained solely post-peak T cell response.

The germline V gene has CDR1 MDHEN and CDR2 SYDVKM. Unmatched junction bases numbered 2, after V lost 3 bases and J lost 5 bases. The CDR3 has 14 amino acids. To note about this clone: Its antigen is undetermined.

Sequenced by immunoSEQ multiplex PCR; TCRdb stores in-frame clones only, minus some. Of roughly 120,000 clones detected, roughly 88% appear once; the ten largest clones hold about 5%. The chain links TRBV28 to TRBJ1-5; 9 nucleotides line up with TRBD1. The sequencing here drew on peripheral blood, taken on day 0 of AZD1222 vaccination. The sequence derives from an adult in good health. CDR3 protein: CASSFGTGYQPQHF. The CDR3 bases are TGTGCCAGCAGTTTCGGGACAGGGTATCAGCCCCAGCATTTT.